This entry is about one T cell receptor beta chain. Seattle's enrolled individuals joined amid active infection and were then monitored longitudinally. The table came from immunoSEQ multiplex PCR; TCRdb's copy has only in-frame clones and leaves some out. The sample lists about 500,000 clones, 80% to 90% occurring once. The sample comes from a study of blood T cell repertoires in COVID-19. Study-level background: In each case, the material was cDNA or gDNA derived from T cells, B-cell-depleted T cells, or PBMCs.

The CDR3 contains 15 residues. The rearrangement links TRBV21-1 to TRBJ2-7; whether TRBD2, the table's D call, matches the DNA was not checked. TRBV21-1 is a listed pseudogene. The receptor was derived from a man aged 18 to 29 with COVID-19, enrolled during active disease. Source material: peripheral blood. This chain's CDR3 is CASSPLNPEGYEQYF. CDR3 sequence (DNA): TGTGCCAGCAGCCCCTTAAACCCCGAGGGCTACGAGCAGTACTTC.